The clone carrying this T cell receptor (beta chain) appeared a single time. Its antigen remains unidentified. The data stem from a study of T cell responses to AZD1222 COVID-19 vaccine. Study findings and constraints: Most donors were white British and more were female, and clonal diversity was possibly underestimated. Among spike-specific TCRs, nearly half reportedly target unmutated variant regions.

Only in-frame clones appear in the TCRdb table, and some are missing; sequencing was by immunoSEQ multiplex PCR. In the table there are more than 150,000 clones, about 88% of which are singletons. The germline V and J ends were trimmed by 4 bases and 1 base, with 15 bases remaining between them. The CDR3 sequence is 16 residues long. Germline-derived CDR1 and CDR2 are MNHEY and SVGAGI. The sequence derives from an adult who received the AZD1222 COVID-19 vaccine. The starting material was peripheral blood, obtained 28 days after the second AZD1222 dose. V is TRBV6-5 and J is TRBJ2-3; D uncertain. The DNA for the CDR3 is TGTGCCAGCAGTTCTCGGACCCTTGGGGGCACAGATACGCAGTATTTT. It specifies CASSSRTLGGTDTQYF.